The clone carrying this T cell receptor (beta chain) was recorded a few times. What it binds is unknown. The data were taken from a study of response to subunit inactivated influenza vaccine. General study points: Authors suggested each seasonal flu vaccination may recruit only limited numbers of new T cells.

TCRdb used MiXCR to reprocess the RT-PCR reads, holding one entry per CDR3 protein. The table lists roughly 520,000 distinct CDR3 sequences, about 25% of them singletons. This CDR3 region has 11 residues. Germline assignment: CDR1 ENHRY and CDR2 SYGVKD. Trimming cost V 3 bases and J 7 bases, with 7 bases left between them. Sequencing was performed on CD4+ T cells sorted from PBMCs, taken 5 days after vaccination. This chain joins TRBV10-3 and TRBJ2-7; no firm D call. The source of this sequence is a man aged 50 to 60 who received an inactivated influenza vaccine. CDR3 in DNA: TGTGCCATCAGTGATAGTAGGGAGCAGTACTTC. It is translated as CAISDSREQYF.